This TCR beta chain originates from a study of T cells after yellow fever vaccination. TCRdb re-called the 5' RACE reads through MiXCR, storing one row per CDR3 protein. The data hold under 55,000 distinct CDR3 sequences, with about 6.3% observed a single time. General study findings and limits: A large majority of primary-vaccination clones showed up again after the booster (about 97% CD4, 85% to 90% CD8). Shared CD4/CD8 clonotypes were a small share, likely from convergent recombination.

This clonotype showed up just a few times. Sample: CD8+ T cells not binding an NS4B(214-222) dextramer, sorted from PBMCs, taken about 49 days after the first yellow fever vaccination. The TCR originated in a man aged 18 to 30 who received the YFV17D yellow fever vaccine.

Here the CDR3 reads CSVDLGRAELFF. The DNA for the CDR3 is TGCAGCGTTGATTTGGGCCGAGCGGAACTGTTTTTT. The rearrangement uses TRBV29-1 and TRBJ1-4; D not resolved. The CDR3 length is 12 residues. Germline lookup yields CDR1 SQVTM and CDR2 ANQGSEA. The V gene lost 3 bases and the J gene lost 12 bases, with 14 bases spanning the gap.